This entry features one T cell receptor (beta chain) sequence. The sample is drawn from a study of T-cell memory formation after mild COVID-19. The V and J ends lost 2 bases and 1 base respectively, with 8 bases between them. The CDR3 runs to 14 residues. Germline V gene lookup returns CDR1 SEHNR and CDR2 FQNEAQ (reference sequence). One entry per CDR3 protein results from TCRdb running MiXCR on the 5' RACE reads. The sample holds around 400,000 distinct CDR3 sequences; 20% to 30% are singletons and the top ten take roughly 8.7%. The rearrangement uses TRBV7-9 and TRBJ2-5, with no clear D. The receptor was derived from an adult woman who had mild COVID-19 (a few samples of this study predate the infection). Cell type and time point are not known. The material sequenced was PBMCs or a T cell subset sorted from them (not recorded which). The CDR3 nucleotides read TGTGCCAGCAGCTTAATGAACAGCCAAGAGACCCAGTACTTC. Translated, it gives CASSLMNSQETQYF.